The rows below give T cell receptor beta chains drawn from one sample of a study of liver allograft versus peripheral blood T cells. TCRdb re-analysed the reads in MiXCR, keeping a single row per CDR3 protein. In the table there are 10,000 to 15,000 distinct CDR3 sequences, 25% to 35% of which are singletons. The receptor set was obtained from a human patient who had a liver transplant. Some T cells may be the graft donor's. The CDR3 runs from the conserved cysteine through the conserved F or W. Fields, in order: V gene, D gene, clone size, J gene, CDR3 DNA, CDR3 protein. D genes are given only for firm matches. Expanded clones are given a class, and other clones once, few, many or no size at all.

>TRBV20-1|.|.|TRBJ1-1
TGCAGTGCTTCCCGAAAGGGGCAAGAAGCTTTCTTT
CSASRKGQEAFF
>TRBV6-2/TRBV6-3|TRBD2|few|TRBJ2-7
TGTGCCAGCAGTGAGGGACTAGCGGGACCCTACGAGCAGTACTTC
CASSEGLAGPYEQYF
>TRBV20-1|.|few|TRBJ1-1
TGCAGTGCGGGGACTGGACACGTAAACACTGAAGCTTTCTTT
CSAGTGHVNTEAFF
>TRBV5-4|TRBD1|.|TRBJ1-5
TGTGCCAGCAGCGAGGGACAGAGGGGTCAGCCCCAGCATTTT
CASSEGQRGQPQHF
>TRBV28|.|.|TRBJ2-7
TGTGCCAGCAGTGTAGAACAGGTCTACGAGCAGTACTTC
CASSVEQVYEQYF
>TRBV5-6|TRBD1|few|TRBJ1-4
TGTGCCAGCAGCCCGACAGGGGTTGAAAAACTGTTTTTT
CASSPTGVEKLFF
>TRBV5-4|.|medium-sized|TRBJ1-1
TGTGCCAGCAGCTTGGATTTTCGAGGATCGAACACTGAAGCTTTCTTT
CASSLDFRGSNTEAFF
>TRBV28|TRBD2|.|TRBJ2-3
TGTGCCAGTGAACAGACCGGGGGGAGGGATACGCAGTATTTT
CASEQTGGRDTQYF
>TRBV29-1|TRBD1|medium-sized|TRBJ2-7
TGCAGCGCCCGACCGGACAGGGGGACCTACGAGCAGTACTTC
CSARPDRGTYEQYF
>TRBV29-1|TRBD1|medium-sized|TRBJ1-1
TGCAGCGTTGACCAGGGGGCCGGGGCTTTCTTT
CSVDQGAGAFF
>TRBV5-6|.|few|TRBJ2-2
TGTGCCAGCAGCTCTACCCTCCGTTCGGACAGTTCCGGGGAGCTGTTTTTT
CASSSTLRSDSSGELFF
>TRBV12-3/TRBV12-4|TRBD2|few|TRBJ2-4
TGTGCCAGCAGTTTCGGGGGGACCAAAAACATTCAGTACTTC
CASSFGGTKNIQYF
>TRBV10-3|.|.|TRBJ1-3
TGTGCCATCAGCCCTATTTACTCTGGAAACACCATATATTTT
CAISPIYSGNTIYF
>TRBV28|TRBD2|medium-sized|TRBJ2-3
TGTGCCAGCAGACCACAAGTGGGGCGGAGACTAGCGGGAGGGGAGCCGACGCAGTATTTT
CASRPQVGRRLAGGEPTQYF
>TRBV19|TRBD1|medium-sized|TRBJ2-5
TGTGCCAGTATGGGACAGGCAGAGACCCAGTACTTC
CASMGQAETQYF
>TRBV6-2/TRBV6-3|TRBD2|medium-sized|TRBJ2-1
TGTGCCAGCGGTTACCCGGAGCGGGGGAGATACAATGAGCAGTTCTTC
CASGYPERGRYNEQFF
>TRBV6-1|TRBD1|medium-sized|TRBJ1-2
TGTGCCAGCAGGCCGGGACAGGGGACTTATGGCTACACCTTC
CASRPGQGTYGYTF
>TRBV19|TRBD1|.|TRBJ1-5
TGTGCCAGCGCACAGGGGCCGGGCAATCAGCCCCAGCATTTT
CASAQGPGNQPQHF
>TRBV27|.|.|TRBJ2-1
TGTGCCAGCAGAAACCTCCCCGAGGGTGGCAATGAGCAGTTCTTC
CASRNLPEGGNEQFF
>TRBV27|.|medium-sized|TRBJ2-4
TGTGCCAGCAGTTTAGCCGGGGACCCCAAAAACATTCAGTACTTC
CASSLAGDPKNIQYF
>TRBV30|.|medium-sized|TRBJ2-1
TGTGCCTGGAGTCTAAAGGGGTCCTACAATGAGCAGTTCTTC
CAWSLKGSYNEQFF
>TRBV12-3/TRBV12-4|.|.|TRBJ1-4
TGTGCCAGCAGTCCGGAACTGGGGCCGGGGAATGAAAAACTGTTTTTT
CASSPELGPGNEKLFF